The 8 T cell receptor beta chains below were found in one sample sequenced in a study of blood T cell repertoires in COVID-19. The table came from immunoSEQ multiplex PCR; TCRdb's copy has only in-frame clones and leaves some out. The profile shows approximately 230,000 clones, 83% of them singletons. Sequencing input: peripheral blood. The receptor source for this set is an older man with acute or convalescent COVID-19.

This chain links TRBV29-1 with TRBJ2-1, with 8 bases aligning to TRBD2. Germline CDR1 reads SQVTM; CDR2 reads ANQGSEA. This CDR3 comprises 12 residues. Written as DNA, the CDR3 is TGCGGCGGGGGGAGCTCCTACAATGAGCAGTTCTTC. Residues: CGGGSSYNEQFF.

This chain links TRBV29-1 with TRBJ2-5, with unresolved D. From germline, CDR1 is SQVTM and CDR2 ANQGSEA. This CDR3 comprises 13 residues. Trimming cost V 3 bases and J 3 bases, with 11 bases left between them. The CDR3 sequence: CSVDGGSKETQYF. The CDR3 region has the DNA TGCAGCGTTGATGGCGGCAGTAAAGAGACCCAGTACTTC.

A few counts support this clone. The chain combines TRBV19 with TRBJ1-5; 8 bases fit TRBD1. The V gene's germline CDR1 is LNHDA and CDR2 SQIVND (reference sequence). The CDR3 is 15 residues long. The V and J ends lost 4 bases and 6 bases, in that order; junction bases with no gene match: 8. The CDR3 loop is CASSSPPGGSQPQHF. The CDR3 DNA is TGTGCCAGTAGTAGCCCCCCAGGGGGCAGTCAGCCCCAGCATTTT.

The chain carries TRBV5-1 and TRBJ2-7, with TRBD1 identical over 7 bases. There are 13 residues in the CDR3. V gave up 0 bases and J gave up 5 bases; unmatched junction bases: 2. The germline gives CDR1 SGHRS, CDR2 YFSETQ. The CDR3 spells CASSLGQGDEQYF. The CDR3 DNA is TGCGCCAGCAGCTTGGGGCAGGGGGACGAGCAGTACTTC.

About this clone: The same CDR3 is also encoded by other DNA sequences in this sample. J is TRBJ2-5 and V is TRBV18, with TRBD2 identical over 11 bases. V lost 0 bases to trimming and J lost 6 bases; unmatched junction nucleotides: 3. This CDR3 has 15 amino acids. In germline, CDR1 is KGHSH, CDR2 LQKENI. The CDR3 spells CASSPPSGGAKTQYF. For the CDR3, the DNA is TGTGCCAGCTCACCACCTAGCGGGGGGGCAAAGACCCAGTACTTC.

The chain recombines TRBV19 with TRBJ1-6; D might be TRBD1 (5 bases). Trimming left V 6 bases short and J 8 bases short, with 17 bases between. Germline CDR1 reads LNHDA; CDR2 reads SQIVND (reference sequence). The CDR3 is made up of 15 amino acids. The CDR3: CASSVTGQGDSPLHF. The CDR3 DNA reads TGTGCCAGTAGCGTAACAGGCCAAGGTGATTCACCCCTCCACTTT.

The chain uses TRBV10-2 and TRBJ2-1; 8 positions match TRBD1. CDR1 is WSHSY and CDR2 is SAAADI in the germline V gene. Trimming at V came to 6 bases and at J to 3 bases, leaving 10 bases not matched to a gene. This CDR3 has 16 amino acids. In DNA, the CDR3 is TGCGCCAGCAGGGCCGGACAGGGTAGTAACTACAATGAGCAGTTCTTC. Amino acid sequence: CASRAGQGSNYNEQFF.

V is TRBV13 and J is TRBJ2-7; 9 bases are shared with TRBD1. V lost 6 bases and J lost 5; bases outside the gene matches: 11. Germline lookup yields CDR1 PRHDT and CDR2 FYEKMQ (reference sequence). The CDR3 is made up of 15 amino acids. The DNA for the CDR3 is TGTGCCAGCAGAAGGGCGGGACAGGGAAATAACGAGCAGTACTTC. Its translation is CASRRAGQGNNEQYF.